The entry below gives a single TCR beta chain sequence along with its context. Sequencing used immunoSEQ multiplex PCR; TCRdb keeps in-frame clones, though not all of them. The sample has about 470,000 clones, 75% to 85% seen once. These data originate in a study of shared clonotypes between healthy human individuals. V lost 4 bases, J lost 8 bases, and 14 bases stayed unmatched. The CDR3 has 16 residues. The V gene's germline CDR1 is SGHNT and CDR2 YYREEE (reference sequence). Source material: PBMCs. The V call is TRBV5-4, the J call TRBJ2-1, with 8 bases aligning to TRBD2. This receptor was taken from a woman in her thirties or forties in good health. Some clones in this sample may be carry-over from other donors' samples. CDR3 bases: TGTGCCAGCAGCCAGGAGTTGTTAGCGGGAATCGATGAGCAGTTCTTC. Amino acids: CASSQELLAGIDEQFF.